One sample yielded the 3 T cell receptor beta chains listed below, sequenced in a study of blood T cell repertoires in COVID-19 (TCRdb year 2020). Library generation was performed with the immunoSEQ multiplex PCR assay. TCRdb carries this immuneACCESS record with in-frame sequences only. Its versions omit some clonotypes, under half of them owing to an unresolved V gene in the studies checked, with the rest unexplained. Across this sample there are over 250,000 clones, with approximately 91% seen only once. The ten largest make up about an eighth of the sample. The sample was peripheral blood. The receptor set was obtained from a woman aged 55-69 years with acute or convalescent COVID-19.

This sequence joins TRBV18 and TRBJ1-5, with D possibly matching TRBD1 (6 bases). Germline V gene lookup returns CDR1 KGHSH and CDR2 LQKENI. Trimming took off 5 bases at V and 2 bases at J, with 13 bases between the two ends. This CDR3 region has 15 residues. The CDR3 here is CASSVQGGRNQPQHF. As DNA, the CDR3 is TGTGCCAGCTCAGTACAGGGTGGGCGCAATCAGCCCCAGCATTTT.

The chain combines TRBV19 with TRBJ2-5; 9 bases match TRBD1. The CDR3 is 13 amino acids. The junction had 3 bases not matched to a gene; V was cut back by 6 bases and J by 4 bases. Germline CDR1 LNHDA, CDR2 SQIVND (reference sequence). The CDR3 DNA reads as TGTGCCAGTAGCAACAGGGGGCTAGAGACCCAGTACTTC. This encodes CASSNRGLETQYF.

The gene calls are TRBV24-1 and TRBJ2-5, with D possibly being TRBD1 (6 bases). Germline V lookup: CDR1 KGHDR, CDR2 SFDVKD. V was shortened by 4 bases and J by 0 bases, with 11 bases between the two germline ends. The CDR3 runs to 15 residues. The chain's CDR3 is CATSDTYRDQETQYF. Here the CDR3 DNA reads TGTGCCACCAGTGACACATACAGGGACCAAGAGACCCAGTACTTC.